A single sample is the source of the 4 T cell receptor beta chains below, sequenced in a study of OX40 agonist ivuxolimab in advanced cancers. Some clones are missing from TCRdb's copy, which holds only in-frame ones; the method was immunoSEQ multiplex PCR. The sample shows 65,000 to 70,000 clones, approximately 90% of them seen only once. Material: CD4+ or CD8+ T cells sorted from blood, obtained in a trial of the OX40 agonist ivuxolimab. The receptor source for this set is an adult with an advanced solid tumor such as melanoma, head and neck, liver or kidney cancer.

The chain carries TRBV27 and TRBJ2-7, with 11 bases that match TRBD2. Germline trimming cut 2 bases from V and 3 bases from J; bases unmatched to any gene: 3. CDR1 is MNHEY and CDR2 is SMNVEV in the germline V gene (reference sequence). CDR3 length: 15 amino acids. The CDR3 DNA reads as TGTGCCAGCAGTTTACTAGCGGGAGGTCTCTACGAGCAGTACTTC. It codes for CASSLLAGGLYEQYF.

The chain is built from TRBV11-3 and TRBJ2-1, with no clear D. With 1 base removed from V and 9 bases from J, the gap between germline ends came to 10 bases. Germline-derived CDR1 and CDR2 are SGHNT and YENEEA. The CDR3 extends over 13 amino acids. CDR3 bases: TGTGCCAGCAGCTTAGCCCCCGGTGGTGAGCAGTTCTTC. Protein product: CASSLAPGGEQFF.

The chain recombines TRBV19 with TRBJ2-3, with 7 positions matching TRBD2. CDR3 length equals 16 residues. Germline-derived CDR1 and CDR2 are LNHDA and SQIVND (reference sequence). Trimming took 6 bases from V and 5 from J; bases not matched to a gene: 14. This CDR3 reads CASRSIMGRAGDTQYF. CDR3 nucleotides: TGTGCCAGTAGAAGTATTATGGGGAGGGCCGGAGATACGCAGTATTTT.

The chain links TRBV2 to TRBJ2-2; 16 bases are a match to TRBD2. V lost 2 bases to trimming and J lost 4 bases; unmatched junction nucleotides: 13. Germline V gives CDR1 SNHLY, CDR2 FYNNEI. The CDR3 sequence is 21 residues long. The CDR3 here is CASSELLGLAGGGSVTGELFF. The CDR3 coding sequence is TGTGCCAGCAGTGAACTCTTGGGACTAGCGGGAGGGGGGAGCGTCACCGGGGAGCTGTTTTTT. The full variable domain, its missing parts supplied by reference TRBV2 and TRBJ2-2, is EPEVTQTPSHQVTQMGQEVILRCVPISNHLYFYWYRQILGQKVEFLVSFYNNEISEKSEIFDDQFSVERPDGSNFTLKIRSTKLEDSAMYFCASSELLGLAGGGSVTGELFFGEGSRLTVL.